Listed below are T cell receptor beta chains from one sample, sequenced in a study of identifying expanded T cells in peripheral blood. Assay used: immunoSEQ multiplex PCR; TCRdb lists only in-frame clones, some missing. In the table there are nearly 60,000 clones, roughly 90% of which are singletons. The sequenced material came from blood. The receptors were sampled from a person aged 18 to 75 in good health. The CDR3 runs from the conserved cysteine through the conserved F or W. A D gene is named only where the DNA matches it firmly. Only some rows state a clone size, as once, few, many or a class for expanded clones.

clone_size	d_call	v_call	j_call	cdr3_nt	cdr3_aa
NA	TRBD2	TRBV7-9	TRBJ2-7	TGTGCCAGCAGCTTAGAAGTCACTAGCGGGAGCGAGCAGTACTTC	CASSLEVTSGSEQYF
NA	NA	TRBV2	TRBJ1-4	TGTGCCAGCATAAAGCTTGTCGGTGGCGAAAAACTGTTTTTT	CASIKLVGGEKLFF
NA	TRBD2	TRBV9	TRBJ2-5	TGTGCCAGCAGCACAGGGGCTAGCGGGGAGCCCTTCCAAGAGACCCAGTACTTC	CASSTGASGEPFQETQYF
NA	TRBD2	TRBV10-3	TRBJ2-3	TGTGCCGCCCGAGCGGGAGGGCAAACGGATACGCAGTATTTT	CAARAGGQTDTQYF
NA	TRBD1	TRBV7-2	TRBJ1-4	TGTGCCAGCAGCCCGGAACAGGGGAGGCGGGAAAAACTGTTTTTT	CASSPEQGRREKLFF
NA	NA	TRBV18	TRBJ2-3	TGTGCCAGCTCACCACTAGGTGACCCCGTAGTGGATACGCAGTATTTT	CASSPLGDPVVDTQYF
NA	NA	TRBV6-5	TRBJ2-1	TGTGCCAGCAGTTTCGGACAGAAGCAGTTCTTC	CASSFGQKQFF
NA	TRBD2	TRBV4-1	TRBJ2-3	TGCGCCAGCAGCCAAGAGAGTCTAGCGGGTGCAGATACGCAGTATTTT	CASSQESLAGADTQYF
NA	TRBD1	TRBV28	TRBJ1-2	TGTGCCAGCAGAGAGGACAGGGGGCCCTATGGCTACACCTTC	CASREDRGPYGYTF
NA	NA	TRBV6-6	TRBJ1-1	TGTGCCAGCAGTTACAACATCCAGACGGGGAACACTGAAGCTTTCTTT	CASSYNIQTGNTEAFF
NA	NA	TRBV30	TRBJ1-6	TGTGCCTGGAGTGAGGGAGTAAATAATTCACCCCTCCACTTT	CAWSEGVNNSPLHF
NA	TRBD2	TRBV10-1	TRBJ2-3	TGCGCCAGCAGTGCTACCCGGACTAGCGGTACCACAGATACGCAGTATTTT	CASSATRTSGTTDTQYF
NA	NA	TRBV11-2	TRBJ1-2	TGTGCCAGCAGCTTAGATCGGGACTATGGCTACACCTTC	CASSLDRDYGYTF
NA	NA	TRBV6-6	TRBJ1-1	TGTGCCAGCAGTTACTCGGGGGGCGCGGACACTGAAGCTTTCTTT	CASSYSGGADTEAFF
NA	NA	TRBV28	TRBJ2-7	TGTGCCAGCAGACACACAGGGAGCGGATACGAGCAGTACTTC	CASRHTGSGYEQYF
NA	TRBD1	TRBV11-2	TRBJ1-1	TGTGCCAGCAGCACCTTTTTACAGGGGGGGGAAGCTTTCTTT	CASSTFLQGGEAFF
NA	TRBD2	TRBV6-1	TRBJ2-1	TGTGCCAGCCATCCGGGACTAGAGCACAATGAGCAGTTCTTC	CASHPGLEHNEQFF
NA	NA	TRBV15	TRBJ2-2	TGTGCCACCAGCAGGGCGTTTGGGGAGCTGTTTTTT	CATSRAFGELFF
NA	NA	TRBV4-2	TRBJ2-1	TGTGCCAGCAGCCAAGACGCACTAGCCGATGAGCAGTTCTTC	CASSQDALADEQFF
NA	NA	TRBV11-2	TRBJ2-1	TGTGCCAGCAGCTTAGCAGGGTTTGCTTATGAGCAGTTCTTC	CASSLAGFAYEQFF
NA	TRBD2	TRBV9	TRBJ2-3	TGTGCCAGCAGCGTAAGTACTAGCGGGGGACCAACTAGCACAGATACGCAGTATTTT	CASSVSTSGGPTSTDTQYF
once	TRBD2	TRBV28	TRBJ2-1	TGTGCCAGCATCGGCGGACTAGCGTACAATGAGCAGTTCTTC	CASIGGLAYNEQFF
NA	NA	TRBV19	TRBJ2-7	TGTGCCACTTCAGGGGACGGACACGAGCAGTACTTC	CATSGDGHEQYF
NA	NA	TRBV27	TRBJ2-1	TGTGCCAGCAGTCAGCCGGGACCACGAAGGCATGAGCAGTTCTTC	CASSQPGPRRHEQFF
few	TRBD1	TRBV9	TRBJ2-7	TGTGCCAGCAGCCCCCAGGGGACAGGCATCGACGAGCAGTACTTC	CASSPQGTGIDEQYF
once	TRBD1	TRBV18	TRBJ1-2	TGTGCCAGCTCAGCAATGGGACAGGGGGCCCATGGCTACACCTTC	CASSAMGQGAHGYTF
NA	NA	TRBV18	TRBJ1-1	TGTGCCAGCTCACCAGGGGTACGCACTGAAGCTTTCTTT	CASSPGVRTEAFF
NA	TRBD1	TRBV7-8	TRBJ2-2	TGTGCCAGCAGCTTAGTAGACAGGGGTGCCGGGGAGCTGTTTTTT	CASSLVDRGAGELFF
NA	NA	TRBV14	TRBJ2-3	TGTGCCAGCGGCGGGAGCACAGATACGCAGTATTTT	CASGGSTDTQYF
NA	NA	TRBV19	TRBJ1-5	TGTGCCAGTAGCGACCGGCAGAGGTACCAGCCCCAGCATTTT	CASSDRQRYQPQHF
NA	NA	TRBV6-1	TRBJ2-3	TGTGCCAGCAGTACACGGGCTTCGACAGATACGCAGTATTTT	CASSTRASTDTQYF
NA	NA	TRBV7-9	TRBJ1-1	TGTGCCAGCAGCTTTCTTTCCTCCGGGTCTTTGAACACTGAAGCTTTCTTT	CASSFLSSGSLNTEAFF
once	NA	TRBV27	TRBJ2-3	TGTGCCAGCAGTTCCAGCGGACAGATCGCAGATACGCAGTATTTT	CASSSSGQIADTQYF
NA	NA	TRBV5-5	TRBJ1-4	TGTGCCAGCAGCTTGGACGGATTTAATGAAAAACTGTTTTTT	CASSLDGFNEKLFF
NA	NA	TRBV13	TRBJ2-6	TGTGCCAGCAGCTTATTCTTGGGCTCTGGGGCCAACGTCCTGACTTTC	CASSLFLGSGANVLTF
NA	TRBD2	TRBV10-3	TRBJ2-5	TGTGCCATCAGTGAAGGGACTAGCGGGGGAGACGGGCTGGGGACCCAGTACTTC	CAISEGTSGGDGLGTQYF
NA	TRBD1	TRBV10-1	TRBJ1-1	TGCGCCAGCAGTGCGGGACAGGGTCCTGAAGCTTTCTTT	CASSAGQGPEAFF
NA	NA	TRBV11-2	TRBJ1-1	TGTGCCAGCAGCTTAGACGGGTTACGGGGAGTAGGAGCTTTCTTT	CASSLDGLRGVGAFF
NA	NA	TRBV28	TRBJ2-5	TGTGCCACCAAGGGGGGGGGTAATGGAGAGACCCAGTACTTC	CATKGGGNGETQYF
once	NA	TRBV2	TRBJ1-3	TGTGCCAGCAGTGAACGCGGAGCCTCTGGAAACACCATATATTTT	CASSERGASGNTIYF
NA	NA	TRBV2	TRBJ1-2	TGTGCCAGCAGGGACAGAGGTAATGTTGGTGGCTACACCTTC	CASRDRGNVGGYTF
few	NA	TRBV18	TRBJ1-1	TGTGCCAGCTCACCGAGTCCCGCGACAGGGAACACTGAAGCTTTCTTT	CASSPSPATGNTEAFF
NA	TRBD1	TRBV6-1	TRBJ2-1	TGTGCCAGCAGTGACACGGGACAGGGCTATGAGCAGTTCTTC	CASSDTGQGYEQFF
NA	NA	TRBV15	TRBJ1-6	TGTGCCACCAGTGCAGGACGCAATTCACCCCTCCACTTT	CATSAGRNSPLHF
NA	NA	TRBV29-1	TRBJ1-1	TGCAGCGTACTAACAGGGACCACTGAAGCTTTCTTT	CSVLTGTTEAFF